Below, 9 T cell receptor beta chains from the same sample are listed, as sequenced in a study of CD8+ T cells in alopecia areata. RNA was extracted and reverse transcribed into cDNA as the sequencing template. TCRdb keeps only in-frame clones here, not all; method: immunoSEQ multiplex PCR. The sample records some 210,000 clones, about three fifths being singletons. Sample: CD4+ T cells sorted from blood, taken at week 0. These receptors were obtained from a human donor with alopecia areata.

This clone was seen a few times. CDR3 region: CASSLDGQGFYNEQFF. The CDR3 nucleotides read TGTGCCAGCAGCTTAGACGGGCAGGGCTTTTACAATGAGCAGTTCTTC. V usage is TRBV7-8 and J usage is TRBJ2-1; D is perhaps TRBD1 (5 bases). The CDR3 contains 16 residues. V lost 1 base and J 4 bases, leaving 14 bases between the germline ends. Germline V lookup: CDR1 SGHVS, CDR2 FQNEAQ.

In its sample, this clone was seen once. In DNA, the CDR3 is TGTGCCGGGAGAGTAATGGGAGATTCACCCCTCCACTTT. It is translated as CAGRVMGDSPLHF. This chain connects TRBV27 to TRBJ1-6, with D uncertain. Trimming pared 11 bases from V and 8 bases from J, leaving 16 bases between. The CDR3 consists of 13 residues. From germline, CDR1 is MNHEY and CDR2 SMNVEV (reference sequence).

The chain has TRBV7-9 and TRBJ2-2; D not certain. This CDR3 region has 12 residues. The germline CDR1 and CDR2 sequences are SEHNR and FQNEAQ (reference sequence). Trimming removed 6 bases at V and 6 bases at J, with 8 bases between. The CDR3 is CASSTPSGELFF. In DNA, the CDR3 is TGTGCCAGCAGTACCCCGTCCGGGGAGCTGTTTTTT.

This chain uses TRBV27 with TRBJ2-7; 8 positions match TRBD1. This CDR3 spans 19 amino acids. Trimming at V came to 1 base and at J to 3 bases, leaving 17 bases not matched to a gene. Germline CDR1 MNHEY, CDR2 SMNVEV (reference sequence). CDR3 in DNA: TGTGCCAGCAGTTTATTTCCGCGAACCGCCGAGGACAGGGACTACGAGCAGTACTTC. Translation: CASSLFPRTAEDRDYEQYF.

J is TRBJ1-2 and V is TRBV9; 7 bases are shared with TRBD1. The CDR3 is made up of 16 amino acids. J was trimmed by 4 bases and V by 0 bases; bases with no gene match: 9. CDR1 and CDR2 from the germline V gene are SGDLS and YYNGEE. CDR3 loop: CASSVAPGGVSYGYTF. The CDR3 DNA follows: TGTGCCAGCAGCGTAGCCCCAGGGGGGGTTAGCTATGGCTACACCTTC.

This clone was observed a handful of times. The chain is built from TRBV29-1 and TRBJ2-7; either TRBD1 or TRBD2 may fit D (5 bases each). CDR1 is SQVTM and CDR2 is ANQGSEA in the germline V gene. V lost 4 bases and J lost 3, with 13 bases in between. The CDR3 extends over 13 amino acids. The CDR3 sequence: CSVVKGDLYEQYF. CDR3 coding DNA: TGCAGCGTTGTCAAAGGGGACCTCTACGAGCAGTACTTC.

This chain's CDR3 is CAWSVLNHENTIYF. In nucleotides, the CDR3 is TGTGCCTGGAGTGTTCTGAACCACGAAAACACCATATATTTT. The chain is built from TRBV30 and TRBJ1-3; D is undetermined. The CDR3 runs 14 residues. CDR1 and CDR2 (germline): GTSNPN, SVGIG (reference sequence). Trimming removed 0 bases from V and 6 bases from J, with 12 bases in between. Combining the CDR3 with reference TRBV30 and TRBJ1-3 gives the whole variable domain SQTIHQWPATLVQPVGSPLSLECTVEGTSNPNLYWYRQAAGRGLQLLFYSVGIGQISSEVPQNLSASRPQDRQFILSSKKLLLSDSGFYLCAWSVLNHENTIYFGEGSWLTVV.

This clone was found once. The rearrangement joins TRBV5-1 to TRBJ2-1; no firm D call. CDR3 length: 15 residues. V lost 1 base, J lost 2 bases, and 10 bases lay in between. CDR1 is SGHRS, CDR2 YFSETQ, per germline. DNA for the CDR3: TGCGCCAGCAGCTTGTCCGGGTCCACCTACAATGAGCAGTTCTTC. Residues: CASSLSGSTYNEQFF.

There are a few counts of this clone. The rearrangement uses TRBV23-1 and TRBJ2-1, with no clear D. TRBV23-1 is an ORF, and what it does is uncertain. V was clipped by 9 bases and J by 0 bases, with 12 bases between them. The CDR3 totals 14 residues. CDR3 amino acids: CASETASSYNEQFF. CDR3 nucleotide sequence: TGCGCCAGTGAAACTGCCAGCTCCTACAATGAGCAGTTCTTC.